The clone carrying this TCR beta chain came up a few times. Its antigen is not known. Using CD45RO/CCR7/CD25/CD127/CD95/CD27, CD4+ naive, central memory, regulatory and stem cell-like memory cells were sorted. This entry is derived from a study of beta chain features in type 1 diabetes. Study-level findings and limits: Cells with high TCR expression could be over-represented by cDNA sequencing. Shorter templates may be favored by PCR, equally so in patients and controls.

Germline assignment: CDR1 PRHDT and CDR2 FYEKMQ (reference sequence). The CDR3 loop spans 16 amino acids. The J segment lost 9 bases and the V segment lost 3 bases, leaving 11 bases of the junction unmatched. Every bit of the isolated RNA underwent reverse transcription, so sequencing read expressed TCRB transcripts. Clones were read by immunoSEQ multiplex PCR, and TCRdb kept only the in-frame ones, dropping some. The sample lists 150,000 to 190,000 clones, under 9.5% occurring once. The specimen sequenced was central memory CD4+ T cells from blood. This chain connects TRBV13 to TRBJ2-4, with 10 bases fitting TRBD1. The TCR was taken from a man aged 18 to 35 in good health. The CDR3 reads CASSFDRGLSYGIQYF. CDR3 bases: TGTGCCAGCAGCTTCGACAGGGGGCTTTCGTATGGCATTCAGTACTTC.